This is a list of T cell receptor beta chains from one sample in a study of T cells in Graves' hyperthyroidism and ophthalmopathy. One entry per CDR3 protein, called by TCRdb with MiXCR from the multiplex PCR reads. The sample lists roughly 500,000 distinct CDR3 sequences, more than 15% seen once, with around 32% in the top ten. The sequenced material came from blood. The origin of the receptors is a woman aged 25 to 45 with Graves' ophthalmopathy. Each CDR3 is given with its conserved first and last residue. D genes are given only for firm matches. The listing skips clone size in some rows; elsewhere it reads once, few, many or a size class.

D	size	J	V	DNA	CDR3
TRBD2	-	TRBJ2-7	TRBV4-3	TGCGCCAGCAGCCAATCCCTCCTCTGGGGGACTAACTACGAGCAGTACTTC	CASSQSLLWGTNYEQYF
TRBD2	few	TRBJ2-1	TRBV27	TGTGCCAGCAGTTTACTAGCGGGAGGGGGGTATGAGCAGTTCTTC	CASSLLAGGGYEQFF
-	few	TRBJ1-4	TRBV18	TGTGCCAGCTCACGGACACTTGATGAAAAACTGTTTTTT	CASSRTLDEKLFF
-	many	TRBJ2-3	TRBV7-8	TGTGCCAGCAGGTCAGACAGAGAGATCACAGATACGCAGTATTTT	CASRSDREITDTQYF
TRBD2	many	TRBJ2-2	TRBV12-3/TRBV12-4	TGTGCCAGCAGTCCAAACCCTAGCGGGACCGGGGAGCTGTTTTTT	CASSPNPSGTGELFF
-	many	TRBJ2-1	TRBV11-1	TGTGCCAGCAGCTTCCAGGGGGGTCCCTACAATGAGCAGTTCTTC	CASSFQGGPYNEQFF
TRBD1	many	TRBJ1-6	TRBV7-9	TGTGCCAGCATGCAACAAGCGGGGACAGGGGGATCACCCCTCCACTTT	CASMQQAGTGGSPLHF
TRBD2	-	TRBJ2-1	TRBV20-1	TGCAGTGCACCTAACCCGGCGGGAGGAAACTACAATGAGCAGTTCTTC	CSAPNPAGGNYNEQFF
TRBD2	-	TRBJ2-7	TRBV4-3	TGCGCCTGCAGCCAGAATTACCCGGGACTAGCGGGAAACGAGCAGTACTTC	CACSQNYPGLAGNEQYF
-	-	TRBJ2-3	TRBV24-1	TGTGCCACCAGAGGCCGAGGACTTCCGAGCACAGATACGCAGTATTTT	CATRGRGLPSTDTQYF
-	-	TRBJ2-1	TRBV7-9	TGTGCCAGCAGCTTAGAGGGGCAGCCGCCGTTCTTC	CASSLEGQPPFF
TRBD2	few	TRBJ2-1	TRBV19	TGTGCCAGTAGTATAGATGGGCTAGCGGGAGCTATGGGAAATGAGCAGTTCTTC	CASSIDGLAGAMGNEQFF